This T cell receptor beta chain was sequenced for a study of regulatory T cells in long-lasting Graves disease. Building of the TCR beta libraries involved iRepertoire HTBI primers and Arm-PCR of CDR3 regions. Via MiXCR, TCRdb re-called the multiplex PCR reads, giving one row per CDR3 protein. Here the sample spans more than 300,000 distinct CDR3 sequences, approximately 12% being singletons. This clonotype was recorded many times. Germline CDR1 SEHNR, CDR2 FQNEAQ (reference sequence). V was clipped by 4 bases and J by 9 bases, with 13 bases between them. The CDR3 length is 12 residues. Time point described: newly diagnosed GD, antithyroid drugs for less than 3 months. From RNA extracted from PBMCs, the TCR library was made. In this cohort, patients came from an endocrinology department located in Xi'an, China. The data also belong to a second study, concerning T cells in Graves' hyperthyroidism and ophthalmopathy.

This sample comprised peripheral blood mononuclear cells (PBMCs), obtained at new diagnosis, from a patient treated with antithyroid drugs. The receptor was isolated from a woman aged 18-29 years with Graves disease. The rearrangement joins TRBV7-9 to TRBJ2-7; a possible D gene is TRBD2 (5 bases). The CDR3 reads CASSSRTEAQYF. DNA of the CDR3: TGTGCCAGCAGCTCGCGGACTGAGGCGCAGTACTTC.